The present T cell receptor beta chain was sequenced within a study of cytomegalovirus exposure and HLA in healthy donors. Whole-study results and caveats: Most TCRs appeared rarely, but some public TCRs recurred in many donors.

13 Jbeta primers and 60 Vbeta primers were used for the PCR. This table comes from immunoSEQ multiplex PCR, and its TCRdb copy is limited to in-frame clones, with some not included. The profile shows about 110,000 clones, roughly 80% of them singletons. The germline V gene encodes CDR1 SGHAT and CDR2 FQNNGV. The germline V and J ends were trimmed by 6 bases and 1 base, with 17 bases remaining between them. The CDR3 is 16 residues long. To note about this clone: Antigen: not known.

Sequenced sample: PBMCs. The receptor was isolated from a female donor in good health and CMV-seropositive. This chain connects TRBV11-2 to TRBJ2-3; maybe TRBD1 (9 bases). DNA of the CDR3: TGTGCCAGCAGTTACAGGGGGCGGGAGGGCACAGATACGCAGTATTTT. Amino acid sequence: CASSYRGREGTDTQYF.